Below are 7 T cell receptor beta chains sequenced from a single sample in a study of shared clonotypes between healthy human individuals (dated by TCRdb to 2020 to 2021). The receptor library was made with the immunoSEQ multiplex PCR assay. TCRdb's version of the immuneACCESS table is confined to in-frame rearrangements and falls short of the full clone set. An unresolved V gene accounts for under half of the shortfall where checked; the remainder is of unknown origin. The sample table holds about 2.4 million clones, of which approximately 93% were seen once. Approximately 0.36% of the sample is in the top ten clones. The sequenced material came from naive CD4+ T cells from PBMCs. The sample's cell subset or site label, in plain terms: CD45RA+ positively selected. Receptor source: a man between 18 and 35 years old in good health. Some clones in this sample may be carry-over from other donors' samples.

In the case of this clone: A read error may account for a junction end that differs from germline. The V and J genes are TRBV5-1 and TRBJ1-2; a weak D match, TRBD1 (5 bases). The CDR3 runs 15 residues. Germline V CDR1 and CDR2: SGHRS, YFSETQ. CDR3 nucleotide sequence: TGTGCCAGCAGCTTGTCTGTCTTGGGGGTAAGGGGCTACACCTTC. Protein: CASSLSVLGVRGYTF.

This chain connects TRBV7-8 to TRBJ1-1; possibly TRBD1 for D (5 bases). The germline CDR1 and CDR2 sequences are SGHVS and FQNEAQ. Trimming took off 1 base at V and 1 base at J, with 7 bases between the two ends. This CDR3 contains 14 residues. CDR3 bases: TGTGCCAGCAGCTTAGAAACAGGGAACACTGAAGCTTTCTTT. Translating gives CASSLETGNTEAFF.

V is TRBV5-1 and J is TRBJ2-2; D may be TRBD1 (6 bases). The CDR3 is 16 amino acids. Germline V gives CDR1 SGHRS, CDR2 YFSETQ. Trimming took 2 bases from V and 3 from J, leaving 14 bases between them. CDR3 residues: CASSLQGGGDTGELFF. DNA of the CDR3: TGCGCCAGCAGCTTACAAGGTGGGGGCGACACCGGGGAGCTGTTTTTT.

This chain uses TRBV10-3 with TRBJ2-3, with no clear D. This CDR3 spans 13 amino acids. The V end lost 10 bases, the J end lost 6 bases, and 17 bases lay between the germline ends. Germline lookup yields CDR1 ENHRY and CDR2 SYGVKD. In DNA, the CDR3 is TGTGCCAATAAAAACGCCGCGTCCGATACGCAGTATTTT. Translation: CANKNAASDTQYF.

On this clone itself: The sample has other DNA sequences that encode this CDR3 too. The V call is TRBV28, the J call TRBJ2-5; possibly TRBD2 for D (5 bases). The CDR3 spans 13 residues. Per the germline V gene, CDR1 is MDHEN and CDR2 is SYDVKM. Trimming left V 3 bases short and J 1 base short, with 6 bases between. The CDR3 protein is CASSLSGQETQYF. The CDR3 DNA reads TGTGCCAGCAGTTTGAGCGGCCAAGAGACCCAGTACTTC.

This CDR3 is CASRSGLETQYF. The CDR3 DNA reads TGTGCCAGCAGGAGCGGCCTGGAGACCCAGTACTTC. The rearrangement joins TRBV2 to TRBJ2-5, with D tentatively TRBD2 (5 bases). The CDR3 consists of 12 residues. V was clipped by 6 bases and J by 5 bases, with 10 bases between them. The V gene's germline CDR1 is SNHLY and CDR2 FYNNEI.

The chain employs TRBV20-1 and TRBJ1-2; D ambiguous. There are 11 residues in the CDR3. The V and J ends lost 5 bases and 8 bases respectively, with 12 bases between them. Per the germline V gene, CDR1 is DFQATT and CDR2 is SNEGSKA (reference sequence). The CDR3 region is CSAEKEGGYTF. DNA for the CDR3: TGCAGTGCTGAAAAGGAGGGAGGCTACACCTTC.